This T cell receptor (beta chain) was profiled in a study of blood T cell repertoires in COVID-19. At the level of the study: Spain, Italy and the United States supplied samples that represented acute and convalescent COVID-19. PBMCs, B-cell-depleted T cells, or T cells provided the cDNA or gDNA that made up the material.

This clone was seen a single time. Germline V CDR1 and CDR2: SGHNT, YENEEA. This CDR3 is 16 amino acids long. Trimming removed 6 bases from V and 1 base from J; junction bases left unmatched: 7. Original analysis: The authors estimated nucleated cell counts from reference gene primer amplification. The method was immunoSEQ multiplex PCR; TCRdb's version includes in-frame clones alone and lacks a portion of them. V, J and clone size derive from that table, while D and trimming were established from the DNA sequence. This sample has 60,000 to 75,000 clones; more than 75% occur once, and the top ten carry approximately 1.5%.

The sequence came from a human donor in a cohort sampled during active COVID-19. This chain connects TRBV11-3 to TRBJ2-1; 9 nucleotides match TRBD2. The source material was peripheral blood. The CDR3 loop is CASSFSGSESYNEQFF. The CDR3, as DNA: TGTGCCAGCAGTTTTAGCGGGAGTGAGTCCTACAATGAGCAGTTCTTC.